One sample yielded the 32 T cell receptor beta chains listed below, sequenced in a study of Tregs in tolerant kidney transplant recipients. Clones were sequenced by immunoSEQ multiplex PCR, and TCRdb holds only the in-frame ones, with some missing. The table has some 74,000 clones, less than 95% seen once. The source material was Tregs from blood, sampled before the transplant. The receptors originated from a human donor who received a combined kidney and bone marrow transplant.

This clone appeared a single time. The chain joins TRBV14 to TRBJ2-1; D gene uncertain. The CDR3 is made up of 17 amino acids. CDR1 SGHDN and CDR2 FVKESK come from the germline V gene. V was cut by 2 bases and J by 7 bases, with 21 bases left in between. CDR3 region: CASSQRSTPGRFNEQFF. DNA for the CDR3: TGTGCCAGCAGCCAAAGATCGACGCCTGGTCGGTTTAATGAGCAGTTCTTC.

The rearrangement uses TRBV4-2 and TRBJ1-4; 7 nucleotides agree with TRBD1. This CDR3 contains 17 residues. Germline lookup yields CDR1 LGHNA and CDR2 YNFKEQ. V dropped 1 base and J dropped 8; count of bases not matched to a gene: 13. The CDR3 DNA sequence: TGTGCCAGCAGCCAAGTACCCAAACAGGGGATAGGAGAAAAACTGTTTTTT. Translation: CASSQVPKQGIGEKLFF.

This clone was seen once. The rearrangement links TRBV6-1 to TRBJ2-1; tentatively, D is TRBD1 (5 bases). Germline values: CDR1 MNHNS, CDR2 SASEGT. V was trimmed by 10 bases and J by 4 bases, leaving 14 bases between them. There are 13 residues in the CDR3. CDR3 loop: CATNSDNYNEQFF. CDR3 nucleotide sequence: TGTGCCACCAACTCGGACAATTACAATGAGCAGTTCTTC.

This clone was counted only a few times. The J gene is TRBJ2-7, the V gene TRBV11-2; D call uncertain. The CDR3 runs 14 residues. Between the trimmed V and J ends, which lost 5 bases and 0 bases, there was a span of 11 bases. Looked up from germline, CDR1 is SGHAT and CDR2 is FQNNGV. The CDR3 here is CASSLGLYSYEQYF. The CDR3 region has the DNA TGTGCCAGCAGCCTCGGGCTATACTCCTACGAGCAGTACTTC.

The gene calls are TRBV12-5 and TRBJ1-2; D may be TRBD1 (5 bases). V shed 0 bases and J shed 4 bases, with 24 bases lying between them. The CDR3 length is 19 residues. Germline lookup yields CDR1 LGHNT and CDR2 FRNRAP. The CDR3 coding sequence is TGTGCTAGTGGTTTGGTACGGAGGTCTCCCCGGGACGGGCTCTATGGCTACACCTTC. This codes for CASGLVRRSPRDGLYGYTF. The entire variable domain, with the rest obtained from reference TRBV12-5 and TRBJ1-2, is as follows: DARVTQTPRHKVTEMGQEVTMRCQPILGHNTVFWYRQTMMQGLELLAYFRNRAPLDDSGMPKDRFSAEMPDATLATLKIQPSEPRDSAVYFCASGLVRRSPRDGLYGYTFGSGTRLTVV.

This chain connects TRBV30 to TRBJ1-6, with 8 bases that match TRBD1. CDR1 and CDR2 (germline): GTSNPN, SVGIG (reference sequence). Trimming cost V 4 bases and J 4 bases; bases outside gene matches: 6. CDR3 size: 15 residues. The CDR3: CAWNKDRVYNSPLHF. The CDR3 DNA sequence: TGTGCCTGGAACAAGGACAGGGTTTATAATTCACCCCTCCACTTT. The full variable domain, completed using reference TRBV30 and TRBJ1-6, is SQTIHQWPATLVQPVGSPLSLECTVEGTSNPNLYWYRQAAGRGLQLLFYSVGIGQISSEVPQNLSASRPQDRQFILSSKKLLLSDSGFYLCAWNKDRVYNSPLHFGNGTRLTVT.

The sample holds one count of this clone. The chain couples TRBV28 to TRBJ2-3; 7 bases are a match to TRBD1. With V trimmed by 5 bases and J by 4 bases, 9 bases remained unmatched. From germline, CDR1 is MDHEN and CDR2 SYDVKM. CDR3 length: 15 amino acids. The DNA of the CDR3 is TGTGCCAGCAGTCGCCTACAGGGGTTGGCAGATACGCAGTATTTT. It specifies CASSRLQGLADTQYF. The entire variable domain, with the rest obtained from reference TRBV28 and TRBJ2-3, is as follows: DVKVTQSSRYLVKRTGEKVFLECVQDMDHENMFWYRQDPGLGLRLIYFSYDVKMKEKGDIPEGYSVSREKKERFSLILESASTNQTSMYLCASSRLQGLADTQYFGPGTRLTVL.

The chain has TRBV7-2 and TRBJ2-7; D is undetermined. Germline-derived CDR1 and CDR2 are SGHTA and FQGNSA. The V end lost 4 bases, the J end lost 6 bases, and 10 bases lay between the germline ends. This CDR3 has 12 residues. This CDR3 is CASSSPSGEQYF. CDR3 DNA: TGTGCCAGCAGCTCCCCTTCCGGCGAGCAGTACTTC.

The chain combines TRBV6-1 with TRBJ1-5, with D maybe TRBD1 (5 bases). The CDR3 is made up of 16 amino acids. Germline lookup yields CDR1 MNHNS and CDR2 SASEGT. V was shortened by 4 bases and J by 2 bases, with 15 bases between the two germline ends. Here the CDR3 DNA reads TGTGCCAGCAGTGGAGGTCTCCTAGGGGGCAATCAGCCCCAGCATTTT. As protein: CASSGGLLGGNQPQHF.

This chain joins TRBV7-3 and TRBJ2-7; 10 nucleotides line up with TRBD2. From germline, CDR1 is SGHTA and CDR2 FQGTGA. The CDR3 spans 18 residues. J lost 0 bases, V lost 5 bases, and 13 bases had no gene match. CDR3 residues: CASSLDRLGLASSYEQYF. In nucleotides, the CDR3 is TGTGCCAGCAGCCTAGACCGGCTGGGACTAGCGAGCTCCTACGAGCAGTACTTC.

The chain links TRBV12-5 to TRBJ2-1, with D possibly being TRBD1 (6 bases). The length of the CDR3 is 15 residues. Germline CDR1 is LGHNT and CDR2 is FRNRAP. V was trimmed by 6 bases and J by 3 bases, leaving 15 bases between them. The CDR3 reads CASGTGTSNYNEQFF. The CDR3 DNA reads TGTGCTAGTGGGACCGGGACAAGCAACTACAATGAGCAGTTCTTC.

This chain connects TRBV14 to TRBJ2-1; TRBD2 aligns across 13 bases. The junction had 8 bases not matched to a gene; V was cut back by 0 bases and J by 3 bases. The CDR3 length is 19 residues. The germline V gene has CDR1 SGHDN and CDR2 FVKESK. This CDR3 reads CASSQDRWTSGGIYNEQFF. CDR3 nucleotides: TGTGCCAGCAGCCAAGATCGGTGGACTAGCGGGGGTATCTACAATGAGCAGTTCTTC.

J is TRBJ1-1 and V is TRBV28; D not certain. The V end lost 2 bases, the J end lost 1 base, and 5 bases lay between the germline ends. The germline gives CDR1 MDHEN, CDR2 SYDVKM. The CDR3 contains 13 residues. CDR3 in amino acids: CASSLQRNTEAFF. The CDR3 DNA is TGTGCCAGCAGTTTACAGAGGAACACTGAAGCTTTCTTT.

The genes are TRBV6-4 and TRBJ2-7, with TRBD2 as a possible D gene (6 bases). Germline lookup yields CDR1 MRHNA and CDR2 SNTAGT. The CDR3 runs to 13 residues. The DNA of the CDR3 is TGTTTCCTTCGGGGGACTTCCACCTACGAGCAGTACTTC. This encodes CFLRGTSTYEQYF.

The chain combines TRBV10-2 with TRBJ2-2; TRBD2 might be the D (6 bases). The CDR3 totals 14 residues. The ends were cut back, 1 base at V and 8 bases at J, with 11 bases in the middle. Germline values: CDR1 WSHSY, CDR2 SAAADI. The CDR3 bases are TGCGCCAGCAGTGAGTGGACGGGGAGGGGGGAGCTGTTTTTT. It codes for CASSEWTGRGELFF.

The chain links TRBV2 to TRBJ1-1; D call uncertain. The CDR3 is 14 amino acids. Trimming stripped 7 bases from V and 1 base from J, with 13 bases between. Germline V gives CDR1 SNHLY, CDR2 FYNNEI. The CDR3 loop is CASTPHHQNTEAFF. DNA for the CDR3: TGTGCCAGCACTCCCCATCATCAGAACACTGAAGCTTTCTTT.

This clone was recorded once. The chain links TRBV18 to TRBJ1-5; a possible D gene is TRBD1 (6 bases). Germline V CDR1 and CDR2: KGHSH, LQKENI. This CDR3 contains 15 residues. V lost 0 bases and J 7 bases, leaving 13 bases between the germline ends. The CDR3 is CASSPPNRAGQPQHF. CDR3 nucleotide sequence: TGTGCCAGCTCACCACCGAACAGGGCAGGACAGCCCCAGCATTTT.

The V and J genes are TRBV30 and TRBJ1-1, with D unresolved. Looked up from germline, CDR1 is GTSNPN and CDR2 is SVGIG (reference sequence). CDR3 size: 14 residues. V shed 4 bases and J shed 2 bases, with 14 bases lying between them. CDR3 sequence reads: CAWTKGGINTEAFF. CDR3 coding DNA: TGTGCCTGGACGAAGGGAGGTATCAACACTGAAGCTTTCTTT.

The chain links TRBV6-7 to TRBJ1-5, with D unclear. TRBV6-7 is filed as an ORF, its function uncertain. The CDR3 sequence is 15 residues long. V lost 4 bases and J 7 bases, leaving 17 bases between the germline ends. CDR3 DNA sequence: TGTGCCAGCAGTTCCCCGGTTTGGGATAAGCAGCCCCAGCATTTT. It specifies CASSSPVWDKQPQHF.

This clone occurred a few times. The J gene is TRBJ2-7, the V gene TRBV11-1; TRBD1 is a possible D gene (6 bases). V was trimmed by 5 bases and J by 2 bases, leaving 10 bases between them. The germline V gene encodes CDR1 SGHAT and CDR2 FQDESV (reference sequence). The CDR3 length is 13 residues. In nucleotides, the CDR3 is TGTGCCAGCAGCAATAGGGGGACCTACGAGCAGTACTTC. This translates into CASSNRGTYEQYF.

This clone came up a few times. DNA of the CDR3: TGTGCCAGCAGCTTGGGAGAGGGGACTGAAGCTTTCTTT. Translating gives CASSLGEGTEAFF. This chain joins TRBV7-9 and TRBJ1-1; D may be TRBD1 (5 bases). This CDR3 contains 13 residues. Trimming stripped 3 bases from V and 5 bases from J, with 10 bases between. Germline loops: CDR1 SEHNR, CDR2 FQNEAQ (reference sequence).

V usage is TRBV28 and J usage is TRBJ2-1; 9 bases align to TRBD1. The V and J ends lost 5 bases and 4 bases, in that order; junction bases with no gene match: 9. Per germline, CDR1 MDHEN and CDR2 SYDVKM. The CDR3 contains 16 residues. The CDR3 bases are TGTGCCAGCAGTCCCTACCCGACAGGGGGTTACAATGAGCAGTTCTTC. This encodes CASSPYPTGGYNEQFF.

J is TRBJ2-3 and V is TRBV11-2, with 7 bases that match TRBD1. CDR1 SGHAT and CDR2 FQNNGV come from the germline V gene. This CDR3 is built from 12 residues. Losses at the gene ends were 8 bases for V and 4 bases for J; bases not matched to a gene: 3. The CDR3 nucleotides read TGTGCCAGCGGGACAGCCTCAGATACGCAGTATTTT. Amino acid sequence: CASGTASDTQYF.

V gene TRBV5-1 combines with J gene TRBJ1-1; D is ambiguous. Germline V lookup: CDR1 SGHRS, CDR2 YFSETQ. Trimming cost V 0 bases and J 0 bases, with 9 bases left between them. The CDR3 loop spans 15 amino acids. The CDR3 protein is CASSLVGRLNTEAFF. In DNA form, the CDR3 reads TGCGCCAGCAGCTTGGTGGGCAGACTGAACACTGAAGCTTTCTTT.

This chain links TRBV28 with TRBJ2-5, with TRBD2 as a possible D gene (6 bases). V gave up 8 bases and J gave up 2 bases, with 12 bases separating them. From germline, CDR1 is MDHEN and CDR2 SYDVKM. The CDR3 has 13 residues. CDR3 residues: CASGDSSQETQYF. The CDR3 nucleotides are TGTGCCAGCGGGGACTCTTCGCAAGAGACCCAGTACTTC.

The chain recombines TRBV6-1 with TRBJ2-7; D is undetermined. Per the germline V gene, CDR1 is MNHNS and CDR2 is SASEGT. The CDR3 extends over 12 amino acids. Deletions cut 3 bases from V and 12 bases from J, with 15 bases between. The CDR3 loop reads CASSDPLEDGYF. The CDR3 DNA sequence: TGTGCCAGCAGTGACCCTCTCGAGGACGGGTACTTC.

CDR3 sequence reads: CASSWLESGSLFLHNEQFF. In DNA, the CDR3 is TGCGCCAGCAGCTGGTTAGAGAGCGGGAGTTTGTTCTTACACAATGAGCAGTTCTTC. The chain links TRBV5-1 to TRBJ2-1, with TRBD2 matching 8 bases. The CDR3 is 19 amino acids. The V and J ends lost 3 bases and 5 bases, in that order; junction bases with no gene match: 19. The germline V gene encodes CDR1 SGHRS and CDR2 YFSETQ.

CDR3 DNA sequence: TGTGCCAGCAGCATCGACAGGGGAAACCAGCCCCAGCATTTT. It translates to CASSIDRGNQPQHF. This rearrangement joins TRBV2 to TRBJ1-5; 8 bases fit TRBD1. Per germline, CDR1 SNHLY and CDR2 FYNNEI. The CDR3 is 14 amino acids. The junction had 8 bases not matched to a gene; V was cut back by 6 bases and J by 7 bases.

The chain joins TRBV9 to TRBJ1-2; tentative D call: TRBD1 (5 bases). The CDR3 loop spans 17 amino acids. Germline CDR1 reads SGDLS; CDR2 reads YYNGEE. Trimming stripped 0 bases from V and 0 bases from J, with 15 bases between. The CDR3 is CASSVGAGMGTNYGYTF. DNA of the CDR3: TGTGCCAGCAGCGTAGGAGCAGGGATGGGCACTAACTATGGCTACACCTTC.

This clone has only a few counts. This chain connects TRBV10-2 to TRBJ2-7, with D possibly TRBD2 on 6 matching bases. With 6 bases removed from V and 0 bases from J, the gap between germline ends came to 6 bases. CDR3 length: 12 residues. Germline V lookup: CDR1 WSHSY, CDR2 SAAADI. The CDR3 bases are TGCGCCAGCAGCGGGAGCTCCTACGAGCAGTACTTC. It translates to CASSGSSYEQYF.

The rearrangement joins TRBV6-6 to TRBJ2-2; the match to TRBD1 covers 9 bases. CDR3 length equals 15 residues. CDR1 and CDR2 from the germline V gene are MNHNY and SVGAGI (reference sequence). Unmatched junction bases numbered 7, after V lost 6 bases and J lost 5 bases. The CDR3 coding sequence is TGTGCCAGCAGCCGGGACAGGGAGGTAACCGGGGAGCTGTTTTTT. This sequence encodes CASSRDREVTGELFF.

The chain carries TRBV2 and TRBJ2-7; D gene unclear. V was shortened by 3 bases and J by 3 bases, with 6 bases between the two germline ends. The CDR3 sequence is 12 residues long. Germline V gene sequence: CDR1 SNHLY, CDR2 FYNNEI. CDR3 DNA sequence: TGTGCCAGCAGTGAGATCGGCTACGAGCAGTACTTC. It specifies CASSEIGYEQYF.